The sample holds one count of the clone carrying this T cell receptor (beta chain). The source of the sample is a study of cytomegalovirus exposure and HLA in healthy donors. This CDR3 comprises 15 residues. Germline CDR1 SGDLS, CDR2 YYNGEE. Germline trimming cut 0 bases from V and 6 bases from J; bases unmatched to any gene: 5. PCR primers comprised 60 Vbeta and 13 Jbeta primers. Sequencing used immunoSEQ multiplex PCR; TCRdb keeps in-frame clones, though not all of them. The profile shows fewer than 200,000 clones, around 75% of them singletons. This chain uses TRBV9 with TRBJ2-1, with TRBD2 matching 8 bases. Sample: PBMCs. This receptor was identified in a woman aged 50 to 60 in good health and CMV-seropositive. The CDR3 is CASSVDPGGLNEQFF. The CDR3 bases are TGTGCCAGCAGCGTAGATCCGGGGGGGCTCAATGAGCAGTTCTTC.